Listed below are T cell receptor beta chains from one sample, sequenced in a study of immune cell composition in non-small cell lung cancer. Assay used: immunoSEQ multiplex PCR; TCRdb lists only in-frame clones, some missing. The table includes 13,000 to 15,000 clones, roughly 74% detected once. The sequencing sample was made of lung tumor tissue. These TCRs come from a human donor with non-small cell lung cancer. The CDR3 runs from the conserved cysteine through the conserved F or W. D genes are given only for firm matches. The listing skips clone size in some rows; elsewhere it reads once, few, many or a size class.

cdr3_nt	cdr3_aa	j_call	d_call	clone_size	v_call
TGTGCCAGCAGCTTATCCGGGGGGGACTATGGCTACACCTTC	CASSLSGGDYGYTF	TRBJ1-2	NA	few	TRBV7-6
TGTGCCACGGAGGGACTTTCGGGCTCCTCTGGGGCCAACGTCCTGACTTTC	CATEGLSGSSGANVLTF	TRBJ2-6	NA	NA	TRBV2
TGTGCCAGCAGTGAGGCCGGGACTCCTATCACAGATACGCAGTATTTT	CASSEAGTPITDTQYF	TRBJ2-3	NA	NA	TRBV25-1
TGTGCCAGCAACTTAAAGGACAGCGAGCAGTACTTC	CASNLKDSEQYF	TRBJ2-7	NA	NA	TRBV7-9
TGTGCCTGGAGCCTACAGGGTTACACTGAAGCTTTCTTT	CAWSLQGYTEAFF	TRBJ1-1	NA	NA	TRBV30
TGTGCCAGCCGGCAGCGGGAGAGCTACGAGCAGTACTTC	CASRQRESYEQYF	TRBJ2-7	TRBD2	NA	TRBV6-4
TGCGCCAGCAGCTCGGGACAGGGCAATCAGCCCCAGCATTTT	CASSSGQGNQPQHF	TRBJ1-5	TRBD1	few	TRBV5-1
TGTGCCAGCAGCTTTGGACTAGAGAACAATGAGCAGTTCTTC	CASSFGLENNEQFF	TRBJ2-1	TRBD2	NA	TRBV5-6
TGTGCCAGCAGCACCCGGACAGGGAAGGGTGAAAAACTGTTTTTT	CASSTRTGKGEKLFF	TRBJ1-4	TRBD1	NA	TRBV7-9
TGTGCCAGCAGCTATTTAAGGGACAGGGCCTATGGCTACACCTTC	CASSYLRDRAYGYTF	TRBJ1-2	TRBD1	few	TRBV5-5
TGTGCCAGCTCACCACCAGGGACTAGCGGCACAGATACGCAGTATTTT	CASSPPGTSGTDTQYF	TRBJ2-3	TRBD2	NA	TRBV18
TGTGCCAGCAGTCCAGCGACACAGGGCTCCACTGAAGCTTTCTTT	CASSPATQGSTEAFF	TRBJ1-1	NA	NA	TRBV27
TGTGCCAGCAGCAGGACTAGCGGGTCCCTCTACGAGCAGTACTTC	CASSRTSGSLYEQYF	TRBJ2-7	TRBD2	NA	TRBV11-3
TGTGCCAGCAGTGAACCCCCTCGGACAGGGAACCAGCCCCAGCATTTT	CASSEPPRTGNQPQHF	TRBJ1-5	TRBD1	NA	TRBV6-1
TGTGCCAGCAGACTCGACAGGAACACTGAAGCTTTCTTT	CASRLDRNTEAFF	TRBJ1-1	NA	NA	TRBV7-3
TGTGCCAGCACTCTTATTCTAGGTGAGCAGTTCTTC	CASTLILGEQFF	TRBJ2-1	NA	NA	TRBV7-9
TGTGCCAGCAGCCAAGCTCTGTCGTACGAGCAGTACTTC	CASSQALSYEQYF	TRBJ2-7	NA	NA	TRBV14
TGTGCCAGCAGCTTAGGAGGCCATGAGCAGTTCTTC	CASSLGGHEQFF	TRBJ2-1	NA	few	TRBV5-5
TGTGCCAGCAGCTTGGGGCCACCCAATCAGCCCCAGCATTTT	CASSLGPPNQPQHF	TRBJ1-5	NA	NA	TRBV7-3
TGTGCCAGCAGCTTAGCCCGGGGGGCAGGCGGGGGTCCAGATACGCAGTATTTT	CASSLARGAGGGPDTQYF	TRBJ2-3	NA	NA	TRBV7-3
TGTGCCAGTAAGGACTCCTCAGGGAACACTGAAGCTTTCTTT	CASKDSSGNTEAFF	TRBJ1-1	NA	few	TRBV19
TGCGCCAGCAGCTCACAGGGCGAGGGAAACACCATATATTTT	CASSSQGEGNTIYF	TRBJ1-3	NA	once	TRBV5-1
TGCAGCGTTGAACAGAACATGAACACTGAAGCTTTCTTT	CSVEQNMNTEAFF	TRBJ1-1	NA	NA	TRBV29-1
TGTGCCAGCTCACCGTTCTCTAGCAGCCAATCTACGTATGGCTACACCTTC	CASSPFSSSQSTYGYTF	TRBJ1-2	NA	NA	TRBV18
TGTGCCAGCAGTGAGTACAGGGTGAACACTGAAGCTTTCTTT	CASSEYRVNTEAFF	TRBJ1-1	NA	NA	TRBV2
TGTGCCAGCAGCACTGCTGGGGCCAACGTCCTGACTTTC	CASSTAGANVLTF	TRBJ2-6	NA	NA	TRBV5-4
TGTGCCAGTAGCAGATCGGACAGAATTAGACCAGAAGCTTTCTTT	CASSRSDRIRPEAFF	TRBJ1-1	NA	NA	TRBV19
TGCGCCAGCAGCCAAGACCTCGGGTCCAAAGAAGAGACCCAGTACTTC	CASSQDLGSKEETQYF	TRBJ2-5	NA	NA	TRBV4-1
TGCGCCAGCAGCGTAGACAGCCCCCTTTACAATGAGCAGTTCTTC	CASSVDSPLYNEQFF	TRBJ2-1	NA	NA	TRBV5-1
TGCAGCGTGGAAGGTGACAGGATCGGAGGTTTCGAGCAGTACTTC	CSVEGDRIGGFEQYF	TRBJ2-7	NA	NA	TRBV29-1
TGCGCCAGTGCGACAGGGGGCCCTATTAACTATGGCTACACCTTC	CASATGGPINYGYTF	TRBJ1-2	TRBD1	NA	TRBV5-1
TGTGCCAGCTCATCCCGAGAGACCCAGTACTTC	CASSSRETQYF	TRBJ2-5	NA	NA	TRBV18
TGTGCCAGCAGTTCGGGACAGGGGCATTCACCCCTCCACTTT	CASSSGQGHSPLHF	TRBJ1-6	TRBD1	NA	TRBV6-1
TGTGCCAGCAGTTACAGGCTAGCGGGGGGGCCAGATACGCAGTATTTT	CASSYRLAGGPDTQYF	TRBJ2-3	TRBD2	NA	TRBV6-5
TGTGCCAGCAGCCCAATGCAAGGGGCATACAATGAGCAGTTCTTC	CASSPMQGAYNEQFF	TRBJ2-1	NA	NA	TRBV5-6
TGTGCCAGCAGTGTATTGAAGAGAGGGGGAAATCAGCCCCAGCATTTT	CASSVLKRGGNQPQHF	TRBJ1-5	NA	NA	TRBV6-1
TGTGCCAGCAGCTTTTACAGGGGGCGGACAGATACGCAGTATTTT	CASSFYRGRTDTQYF	TRBJ2-3	TRBD1	medium-sized	TRBV9
TGCGCCAGCAGATCGACGATACAGGGGGAAGCTTTCTTT	CASRSTIQGEAFF	TRBJ1-1	TRBD1	NA	TRBV5-1
TGTGCCATCAGTGAGTCGAGGCGGGTAGGAAACTACGAGCAGTACTTC	CAISESRRVGNYEQYF	TRBJ2-7	NA	NA	TRBV10-3
TGTGCCAGCAGCGTCCCCGGGACAGTTAACAATGAGCAGTTCTTC	CASSVPGTVNNEQFF	TRBJ2-1	TRBD1	NA	TRBV9
TGCAGCGCAACTAGCGAGACTGGCTCTGGGGCCAACGTCCTGACTTTC	CSATSETGSGANVLTF	TRBJ2-6	TRBD2	NA	TRBV29-1
TGTGCCAGCAGTGAAGTCGGGGGGAACTACAATGAGCAGTTCTTC	CASSEVGGNYNEQFF	TRBJ2-1	TRBD2	NA	TRBV2
TGTGCCAGCAGCTCTCGACTAGCCCTGGTCTACAATGAGCAGTTCTTC	CASSSRLALVYNEQFF	TRBJ2-1	TRBD2	NA	TRBV7-2
TGCGCCAGCAGCTTGGGGACAGCTAATGAAAAACTGTTTTTT	CASSLGTANEKLFF	TRBJ1-4	NA	NA	TRBV5-1
TGCGCCAGCAGCTTGGGTCGTTTAGCTTTCCCTAACTCTGGGGCCAACGTCCTGACTTTC	CASSLGRLAFPNSGANVLTF	TRBJ2-6	NA	NA	TRBV5-1
TGTGCCAGCAGTAAACACAGGGGGCAGGACACTGAAGCTTTCTTT	CASSKHRGQDTEAFF	TRBJ1-1	TRBD1	NA	TRBV6-5
TGCGCCAGCAGCAGGGACTTGTACAATGAGCAGTTCTTC	CASSRDLYNEQFF	TRBJ2-1	NA	NA	TRBV4-1
TGTGCCAGCTCACCCTCCGGGGGAGGTGGGAATGAAAAACTGTTTTTT	CASSPSGGGGNEKLFF	TRBJ1-4	NA	NA	TRBV18
TGTGCCAGCAGCTATGCCGGGACAGGGGTGGGCGGGGAGCTGTTTTTT	CASSYAGTGVGGELFF	TRBJ2-2	TRBD1	NA	TRBV7-8